The rows below give T cell receptor beta chains drawn from one sample of a study of T cells in Graves' hyperthyroidism and ophthalmopathy. TCRdb re-derived calls from the multiplex PCR reads in MiXCR, one entry per CDR3 protein. The profile shows about 640,000 distinct CDR3 sequences, 20% of them singletons. Sequenced material: blood. These receptors all stem from a young man with Graves' ophthalmopathy. Both conserved end residues are part of each CDR3. A D gene is named only where the DNA matches it firmly. Some rows mark clone size as missing; the rest say once, few, many or name a class of expanded clone.

CDR3 DNA: TGTGCCAGCAGCCCAACTGCGGGACAGGCTAACTATGGCTACACCTTC
CDR3 protein: CASSPTAGQANYGYTF
J gene: TRBJ1-2
CDR3 length: 16
V gene: TRBV7-9
D gene: TRBD1
clone size: NA

CDR3 DNA: TGTGCCAGTAGTATAGCGGCAGGGGCAAGTCAGCCCCAGCATTTT
CDR3 protein: CASSIAAGASQPQHF
J gene: TRBJ1-5
CDR3 length: 15
V gene: TRBV19
D gene: NA
clone size: many

CDR3 DNA: TGTGCCAGCAGCTTTGACACCTTAGAGACTGAAGCTTTCTTT
CDR3 protein: CASSFDTLETEAFF
J gene: TRBJ1-1
CDR3 length: 14
V gene: TRBV7-9
D gene: NA
clone size: few

CDR3 DNA: TGCAGCGTCCAACATTTCGACATGAACACTGAAGCTTTCTTT
CDR3 protein: CSVQHFDMNTEAFF
J gene: TRBJ1-1
CDR3 length: 14
V gene: TRBV29-1
D gene: NA
clone size: NA

CDR3 DNA: TGTGCCAGCAGCCAAGGGCTATACGAGCAGTACTTC
CDR3 protein: CASSQGLYEQYF
J gene: TRBJ2-7
CDR3 length: 12
V gene: TRBV3-1
D gene: NA
clone size: many

CDR3 DNA: TGCGCCAGCAGCTTAACGGCAGAATACGAGCAGTACTTC
CDR3 protein: CASSLTAEYEQYF
J gene: TRBJ2-7
CDR3 length: 13
V gene: TRBV11-3
D gene: NA
clone size: NA

CDR3 DNA: TGTGCCAGTAGTATAGCGGACAGGGGGATGAACACTGAAGCTTTCTTT
CDR3 protein: CASSIADRGMNTEAFF
J gene: TRBJ1-1
CDR3 length: 16
V gene: TRBV19
D gene: TRBD1
clone size: NA

CDR3 DNA: TGCAGTGCTAGAAGACTCTCCTACGAGCAGTACTTC
CDR3 protein: CSARRLSYEQYF
J gene: TRBJ2-7
CDR3 length: 12
V gene: TRBV20-1
D gene: NA
clone size: many

CDR3 DNA: TGCAGTGCTGCGACCGGGACGAGATACGAGCAGTACTTC
CDR3 protein: CSAATGTRYEQYF
J gene: TRBJ2-7
CDR3 length: 13
V gene: TRBV20-1
D gene: NA
clone size: NA

CDR3 DNA: TGTGCCAGCAGTTCCAGCCCCGGACAGGGTATTGAGCAGTTCTTC
CDR3 protein: CASSSSPGQGIEQFF
J gene: TRBJ2-1
CDR3 length: 15
V gene: TRBV28
D gene: TRBD1
clone size: many

CDR3 DNA: TGTGCCAGCAGTTTAGTGGGAGGGGGCTACAATGGGCAGTTCTTC
CDR3 protein: CASSLVGGGYNGQFF
J gene: TRBJ2-1
CDR3 length: 15
V gene: TRBV27
D gene: NA
clone size: once

CDR3 DNA: TGTGCCAGTCAATCAGCGGGGGCGCGGGGTGAAAAACTGTTTTTT
CDR3 protein: CASQSAGARGEKLFF
J gene: TRBJ1-4
CDR3 length: 15
V gene: TRBV12-3/TRBV12-4
D gene: NA
clone size: NA

CDR3 DNA: TGCAGTGCCAGAGGGCTAGCGGGAGCGGATGAGCAGTTCTTC
CDR3 protein: CSARGLAGADEQFF
J gene: TRBJ2-1
CDR3 length: 14
V gene: TRBV20-1
D gene: TRBD2
clone size: NA

CDR3 DNA: TGTGCCAGTAGTGGACGGTCTCGTCACACCATATATTTT
CDR3 protein: CASSGRSRHTIYF
J gene: TRBJ1-3
CDR3 length: 13
V gene: TRBV19
D gene: NA
clone size: few

CDR3 DNA: TGCGCCAGCAGCTTGGATCAGGGATACTACGAGCAGTACTTC
CDR3 protein: CASSLDQGYYEQYF
J gene: TRBJ2-7
CDR3 length: 14
V gene: TRBV5-1
D gene: NA
clone size: few

CDR3 DNA: TGTGCCAGCTCACGCCGCGAAGGACACGCAACTAATGAAAAACTGTTTTTT
CDR3 protein: CASSRREGHATNEKLFF
J gene: TRBJ1-4
CDR3 length: 17
V gene: TRBV18
D gene: NA
clone size: few

CDR3 DNA: TGTGCCAGCAGCAGACTAGCGGGAGGAAAGCAGTTCTTC
CDR3 protein: CASSRLAGGKQFF
J gene: TRBJ2-1
CDR3 length: 13
V gene: TRBV7-3
D gene: TRBD2
clone size: few

CDR3 DNA: TGTGCCAGCAGGGTTCTTGGAGACCTAGGCCAAGAGACCCAGTACTTC
CDR3 protein: CASRVLGDLGQETQYF
J gene: TRBJ2-5
CDR3 length: 16
V gene: TRBV2
D gene: NA
clone size: many

CDR3 DNA: TGTGCCAGCAGCCTGGGGGGGGCCCGGGGGAATGAGCAGTTCTTC
CDR3 protein: CASSLGGARGNEQFF
J gene: TRBJ2-1
CDR3 length: 15
V gene: TRBV7-2
D gene: NA
clone size: NA

CDR3 DNA: TGTGCCAGCAGCTTACTCCCGGCCATCTCATTCTACAATGAGCAGTTCTTC
CDR3 protein: CASSLLPAISFYNEQFF
J gene: TRBJ2-1
CDR3 length: 17
V gene: TRBV11-2
D gene: NA
clone size: many

CDR3 DNA: TGTGCCAGCAGTTACTATGGCGGGAGAGGGACAGATACGCAGTATTTT
CDR3 protein: CASSYYGGRGTDTQYF
J gene: TRBJ2-3
CDR3 length: 16
V gene: TRBV6-2/TRBV6-3
D gene: TRBD2
clone size: NA

CDR3 DNA: TGCAGTGGTCTCAGGGGGTATAGCACAGATACGCAGTATTTT
CDR3 protein: CSGLRGYSTDTQYF
J gene: TRBJ2-3
CDR3 length: 14
V gene: TRBV20-1
D gene: TRBD1
clone size: few

CDR3 DNA: TGTGCCAGCAGCTCCCGGGACACCTATTTGAACACTGAAGCTTTCTTT
CDR3 protein: CASSSRDTYLNTEAFF
J gene: TRBJ1-1
CDR3 length: 16
V gene: TRBV5-6
D gene: NA
clone size: NA

CDR3 DNA: TGTGCCAGCAGCCTGCAGGCCAGCGGGGAGCTGTTTTTT
CDR3 protein: CASSLQASGELFF
J gene: TRBJ2-2
CDR3 length: 13
V gene: TRBV7-9
D gene: NA
clone size: NA

CDR3 DNA: TGTGCCAGCAGTGACCCCGGCACGGCATACTACGAGCAGTACTTC
CDR3 protein: CASSDPGTAYYEQYF
J gene: TRBJ2-7
CDR3 length: 15
V gene: TRBV6-1
D gene: NA
clone size: few

CDR3 DNA: TGTGCCACCAGCAGGGTAGCGGGAGAGGAGCAGTACTTC
CDR3 protein: CATSRVAGEEQYF
J gene: TRBJ2-7
CDR3 length: 13
V gene: TRBV15
D gene: TRBD2
clone size: many

CDR3 DNA: TGTGCCAGCGGTTCCAACGTGGGCCACGAGCAGTACTTC
CDR3 protein: CASGSNVGHEQYF
J gene: TRBJ2-7
CDR3 length: 13
V gene: TRBV28
D gene: NA
clone size: few

CDR3 DNA: TGTGCCAGCAGTTCGGGACAGGGGGCCCTACTTTACACAGATACGCAGTATTTT
CDR3 protein: CASSSGQGALLYTDTQYF
J gene: TRBJ2-3
CDR3 length: 18
V gene: TRBV6-5
D gene: TRBD1
clone size: few

CDR3 DNA: TGTGCCAGCAGCCCGACAGGGGGGCCTAGCACAGATACGCAGTATTTT
CDR3 protein: CASSPTGGPSTDTQYF
J gene: TRBJ2-3
CDR3 length: 16
V gene: TRBV7-8
D gene: TRBD1
clone size: NA

CDR3 DNA: TGCAGTGCTAGTACCGGGCTGAGAGGTGGCTACACCTTC
CDR3 protein: CSASTGLRGGYTF
J gene: TRBJ1-2
CDR3 length: 13
V gene: TRBV20-1
D gene: NA
clone size: NA

CDR3 DNA: TGCAGTGCCCTGGGACAGTTGACGAACACCGGGGAGCTGTTTTTT
CDR3 protein: CSALGQLTNTGELFF
J gene: TRBJ2-2
CDR3 length: 15
V gene: TRBV20-1
D gene: TRBD1
clone size: NA

CDR3 DNA: TGTGCCAGCAGCCCCCGCCGGACAGGGACGGTCAATCAGCCCCAGCATTTT
CDR3 protein: CASSPRRTGTVNQPQHF
J gene: TRBJ1-5
CDR3 length: 17
V gene: TRBV3-1
D gene: TRBD1
clone size: few

CDR3 DNA: TGTGCCTGGAGGACAGCTCAAGAGACCCAGTACTTC
CDR3 protein: CAWRTAQETQYF
J gene: TRBJ2-5
CDR3 length: 12
V gene: TRBV30
D gene: NA
clone size: many

CDR3 DNA: TGTGCCAGCAGTCCACTAACTGAAGGGAGTTCAGAGACCCAGTACTTC
CDR3 protein: CASSPLTEGSSETQYF
J gene: TRBJ2-5
CDR3 length: 16
V gene: TRBV12-3/TRBV12-4
D gene: NA
clone size: many

CDR3 DNA: TGTGCCATCAGTGAGGGTCGCATGAACACTGAAGCTTTCTTT
CDR3 protein: CAISEGRMNTEAFF
J gene: TRBJ1-1
CDR3 length: 14
V gene: TRBV10-3
D gene: NA
clone size: few

CDR3 DNA: TGTGCCAGCAGTTTAATAATGGGGGTCGGCAATCAGCCCCAGCATTTT
CDR3 protein: CASSLIMGVGNQPQHF
J gene: TRBJ1-5
CDR3 length: 16
V gene: TRBV28
D gene: NA
clone size: many

CDR3 DNA: TGCGCCAGCAGCCTGCAGGGAATGGGGGAAAAACTGTTTTTT
CDR3 protein: CASSLQGMGEKLFF
J gene: TRBJ1-4
CDR3 length: 14
V gene: TRBV4-1
D gene: NA
clone size: NA

CDR3 DNA: TGTGCCACCAGCAGAGATCGACCCCAGGGAACAGATACGCAGTATTTT
CDR3 protein: CATSRDRPQGTDTQYF
J gene: TRBJ2-3
CDR3 length: 16
V gene: TRBV15
D gene: NA
clone size: many

CDR3 DNA: TGTGCCAGCAGCTCGCAGGGGGCGCGAGGCTATGGCTACACCTTC
CDR3 protein: CASSSQGARGYGYTF
J gene: TRBJ1-2
CDR3 length: 15
V gene: TRBV13
D gene: TRBD1
clone size: NA

CDR3 DNA: TGTGCCAGTGGGACCGCTCTTTACGAGCAGTACTTC
CDR3 protein: CASGTALYEQYF
J gene: TRBJ2-7
CDR3 length: 12
V gene: TRBV6-1
D gene: NA
clone size: NA

CDR3 DNA: TGTGCCAGCAGCAAACTGCAGGGGTACGAGCAGTACTTC
CDR3 protein: CASSKLQGYEQYF
J gene: TRBJ2-7
CDR3 length: 13
V gene: TRBV6-2/TRBV6-3
D gene: NA
clone size: NA

CDR3 DNA: TGCAGCGTTGCATCCCCCACGAGTAACAATGAGCAGTTCTTC
CDR3 protein: CSVASPTSNNEQFF
J gene: TRBJ2-1
CDR3 length: 14
V gene: TRBV29-1
D gene: NA
clone size: few

CDR3 DNA: TGTGCCAGCAGCCTACTGGACAGGGGACGATATCTGGGTCAGCCCCAGCATTTT
CDR3 protein: CASSLLDRGRYLGQPQHF
J gene: TRBJ1-5
CDR3 length: 18
V gene: TRBV28
D gene: TRBD1
clone size: few

CDR3 DNA: TGCAGTGCTAGTGGCTCAGGAGCTAACTATGGCTACACCTTC
CDR3 protein: CSASGSGANYGYTF
J gene: TRBJ1-2
CDR3 length: 14
V gene: TRBV20-1
D gene: NA
clone size: few

CDR3 DNA: TGTGCCAGCAGCGTTGGACACACAGATACGCAGTATTTT
CDR3 protein: CASSVGHTDTQYF
J gene: TRBJ2-3
CDR3 length: 13
V gene: TRBV9
D gene: NA
clone size: NA

CDR3 DNA: TGTGCCAGCCACCTGCGCTCTGGAAACACCTTATATTTT
CDR3 protein: CASHLRSGNTLYF
J gene: TRBJ1-3
CDR3 length: 13
V gene: TRBV7-9
D gene: NA
clone size: NA

CDR3 DNA: TGCAGCGTTGCCCAGCTAGCTGACGATATGCCCGACTTC
CDR3 protein: CSVAQLADDMPDF
J gene: TRBJ2-5
CDR3 length: 13
V gene: TRBV29-1
D gene: NA
clone size: few

CDR3 DNA: TGCGCCAGCAGCTTGTCACTAGGAGGCTACAATGAGCAGTTCTTC
CDR3 protein: CASSLSLGGYNEQFF
J gene: TRBJ2-1
CDR3 length: 15
V gene: TRBV5-1
D gene: NA
clone size: few

CDR3 DNA: TGTGCCAGCAGCCATATTCCGAACGACGCTGAAGCTTTCTTT
CDR3 protein: CASSHIPNDAEAFF
J gene: TRBJ1-1
CDR3 length: 14
V gene: TRBV3-1
D gene: NA
clone size: many

CDR3 DNA: TGTGCCAGCAGCTTAGGACAGATTCTTAATGAAAAACTGTTTTTT
CDR3 protein: CASSLGQILNEKLFF
J gene: TRBJ1-4
CDR3 length: 15
V gene: TRBV7-2
D gene: NA
clone size: NA